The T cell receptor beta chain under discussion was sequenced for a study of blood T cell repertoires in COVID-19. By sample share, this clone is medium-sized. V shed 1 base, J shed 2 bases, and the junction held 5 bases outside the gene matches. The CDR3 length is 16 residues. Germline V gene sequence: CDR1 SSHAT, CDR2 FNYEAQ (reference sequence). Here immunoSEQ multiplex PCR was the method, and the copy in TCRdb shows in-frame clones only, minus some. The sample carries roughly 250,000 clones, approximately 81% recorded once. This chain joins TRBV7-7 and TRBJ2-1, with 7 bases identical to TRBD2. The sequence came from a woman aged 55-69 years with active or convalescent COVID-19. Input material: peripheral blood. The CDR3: CASSLEAGDTYNEQFF. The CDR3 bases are TGTGCCAGCAGCTTAGAGGCGGGGGATACCTACAATGAGCAGTTCTTC.